What follows is one T cell receptor beta chain and its context. The antigen is unknown. Sequenced by immunoSEQ multiplex PCR; TCRdb stores in-frame clones only, minus some. The data show 150,000 to 160,000 clones, with approximately 86% seen just once and more than 20% held by the top ten. With 2 bases clipped from V and 6 bases from J, the junction kept 9 bases outside the gene matches. The germline gives CDR1 SGHRS, CDR2 YFSETQ. The CDR3 contains 15 residues. The study drew the donors from its roughly 120-subject validation cohort, separate from the approximately 690-subject first cohort. This sample was included in a study of cytomegalovirus exposure and HLA in healthy donors. Background on the study: A later analysis reported the same platform for the 100 to 150 validation repertoires and the 666 first-cohort repertoires.

The study, taken as a whole, reports: Altogether, around 160 TCR beta chains were recorded as cytomegalovirus-associated.

The chain links TRBV5-1 to TRBJ2-3; 7 bases map to TRBD1. Sequenced: PBMCs. The sequence was collected from a man aged 18 to 29 in good health and CMV-seropositive. In DNA, the CDR3 is TGCGCCAGCAGCTTAGTAGGGGGCGTCTTGGATACGCAGTATTTT. Protein sequence: CASSLVGGVLDTQYF.